Listed below are T cell receptor beta chains from one sample, sequenced in a study of patients and donors after allogeneic stem cell transplantation. TCRdb reprocessed the RT-PCR reads via MiXCR and lists one record per CDR3 protein. The sample lists roughly 230,000 distinct CDR3 sequences, 13% to 15% occurring once. Specimen: blood, either unsorted or a sorted T cell fraction (not recorded which). These receptors originate from a human donor who was either an allogeneic HSCT recipient or a stem cell or donor lymphocyte infusion donor (not recorded which). It is not recorded whose cells these are; they may come from a transplant donor. CDR3s include the opening cysteine and the closing phenylalanine or tryptophan. The D gene is left open where the match is weak. The size field is filled for only some rows; it gives once, few, many or a size class.

TRBJ1-2	many	.	TRBV15	TGTGCCACCAGCAGAGATCGAGGGTATGATGGCTACACCTTC	CATSRDRGYDGYTF
TRBJ2-6	.	TRBD1	TRBV5-6	TGTGCCAGCAGTCCGGGACAGGTCCGTTCTGGGGCCAACGTCCTGACTTTC	CASSPGQVRSGANVLTF
TRBJ2-1	few	.	TRBV11-1	TGTGCCAGCAGCTTAGAAGTCGACAATGAGCAGTTCTTC	CASSLEVDNEQFF
TRBJ2-7	few	TRBD2	TRBV20-1	TGCAGTGCTAGTCAACCCTCTTGGGCGGGAGTATACGAGCAGTACTTC	CSASQPSWAGVYEQYF
TRBJ1-5	.	.	TRBV27	TGTGCCAGCAGTCCTTTGGGAAGGGGGAGGAATCAGCCCCAGCATTTT	CASSPLGRGRNQPQHF
TRBJ1-2	.	.	TRBV6-1	TGTGCCAGCACTACGGAGAAGTCCTATGGCTACACCTTC	CASTTEKSYGYTF
TRBJ1-1	.	TRBD1	TRBV6-2/TRBV6-3	TGTGCCAGCAGTTCCCCCCGGACAGGGCAGAACACTGAAGCTTTCTTT	CASSSPRTGQNTEAFF
TRBJ2-7	few	.	TRBV11-2	TGTGCCAGTGGGTTCTCCTACGAGCAGTACTTC	CASGFSYEQYF
TRBJ2-2	many	.	TRBV10-3	TGTGCCATCTCGCGGCCGAACACCGGGGAGCTGTTTTTT	CAISRPNTGELFF
TRBJ1-1	.	.	TRBV7-3	TGTGCCAGCAGCCCCTCGGGAATGAACACTGAAGCTTTCTTT	CASSPSGMNTEAFF
TRBJ2-3	few	.	TRBV5-6	TGTGCCAGCAGCAAGGACCGAGGAAGCACAGATACGCAGTATTTT	CASSKDRGSTDTQYF
TRBJ1-3	few	.	TRBV30	TGTGCCTGGATTCGGGACCTAGCTTCTGGAAACACCATATATTTT	CAWIRDLASGNTIYF
TRBJ1-2	many	.	TRBV27	TGTGCCAGCATAGACGGCTACACCTTC	CASIDGYTF
TRBJ2-5	many	TRBD2	TRBV5-1	TGCGCCAGCAGCTCTCCTCGACTAGCGGGGATGGTGCAAGAGACCCAGTACTTC	CASSSPRLAGMVQETQYF
TRBJ1-2	.	.	TRBV4-1	TGCGCCAGCAGCCCATCCGGGACGTATCATGGCTACACCTTC	CASSPSGTYHGYTF
TRBJ1-1	.	.	TRBV6-2/TRBV6-3	TGTGCCAGCAGTTATAGAGGGGCCCACACTGAAGCTTTCTTT	CASSYRGAHTEAFF
TRBJ2-1	many	TRBD2	TRBV12-3/TRBV12-4	TGTGCCAGCAGTTCCCATGGGGGACTAGCGGTAAGGGAGCAGTTCTTC	CASSSHGGLAVREQFF
TRBJ2-1	.	TRBD2	TRBV30	TGTGCCTGGAGAATAGCGGGAGGTATGAATGAGCAGTTCTTC	CAWRIAGGMNEQFF
TRBJ2-2	.	.	TRBV27	TGTGCCAGCAGTTTATTAGGGCTAGGCACCGGGGAGCTGTTTTTT	CASSLLGLGTGELFF
TRBJ2-6	few	.	TRBV4-1	TGCGCCAGCAGCCAAGAAACCCTCTTGGGAGGGGCCAACGTCCTGACTTTC	CASSQETLLGGANVLTF
TRBJ1-1	few	.	TRBV29-1	TGCAGCGTTGACTTCACAGGAATGAACACTGAAGCTTTCTTT	CSVDFTGMNTEAFF
TRBJ2-5	.	TRBD1	TRBV20-1	TGCAGTGCTGCCAGGGGACAGGGAGAGACCCAGTACTTC	CSAARGQGETQYF
TRBJ2-1	many	TRBD2	TRBV25-1	TGTGCCAGCAGTGTCCAACCCCCGGGACAAAGACTAGCGACCTACAATGAGCAGTTCTTC	CASSVQPPGQRLATYNEQFF
TRBJ2-7	.	.	TRBV1	TGCACCAGCAGCCAAGAGGCTAGCGGGGGCCTTTACTACGAGCAGTACTTC	CTSSQEASGGLYYEQYF
TRBJ2-3	.	TRBD1	TRBV7-9	TGTGCCAGCAGCCGGACAGGGAGCGCGCAGTATTTT	CASSRTGSAQYF
TRBJ2-3	few	.	TRBV30	TGTGCCTGGAGTCACGGGGGCCGCACAGATACGCAGTATTTT	CAWSHGGRTDTQYF
TRBJ1-3	.	.	TRBV12-3/TRBV12-4	TGTGCCAGCAGTTTGGTAGCGCAAAGCTCTGGAAACACCATATATTTT	CASSLVAQSSGNTIYF
TRBJ1-2	few	.	TRBV3-1	TGTGCCAGCAGCCAAGATGGGAGTTCCGGCTACACCTTC	CASSQDGSSGYTF
TRBJ2-5	.	TRBD2	TRBV7-6	TGTGCCAGCAGCCAGAATAGCGGGAGGGCCAGTGAGACCCAGTACTTC	CASSQNSGRASETQYF
TRBJ1-4	.	TRBD1	TRBV29-1	TGCAGCGTGGGGGACAGGGGAGGTTTTGAAAAACTGTTTTTT	CSVGDRGGFEKLFF
TRBJ2-1	.	.	TRBV10-3	TGTGCCATCAGTGATCCTAGGGGACTTGAGCAGTTCTTC	CAISDPRGLEQFF
TRBJ2-3	few	.	TRBV19	TGTGCCAGTACTCCGGCAGGGAAACAAGATACGCAGTATTTT	CASTPAGKQDTQYF
TRBJ1-1	few	.	TRBV7-7	TGTGCTAGCAGGGCCTACTCAGCGAACACTGAAGCTTTCTTT	CASRAYSANTEAFF
TRBJ1-6	.	TRBD1	TRBV30	TGTGCCTGGAGACAGGGGTTGGATTCACCCCTCCACTTT	CAWRQGLDSPLHF
TRBJ1-2	.	.	TRBV19	TGTGCCAGTAGCCCCGGGGGACCCTCCTATGGCTACACCTTC	CASSPGGPSYGYTF
TRBJ1-3	.	.	TRBV12-3/TRBV12-4	TGTGCCAGCAGTAGGACAGCGGGCCGCATCTCTGGAAACACCATATATTTT	CASSRTAGRISGNTIYF
TRBJ2-7	.	TRBD1	TRBV7-2	TGTGCCAGCAGCGGAAGGACAGGGGCCTACGAGCAGTACTTC	CASSGRTGAYEQYF
TRBJ1-2	many	.	TRBV29-1	TGCAGCGTTGGGGAACTGGACTGGCACACCTTC	CSVGELDWHTF
TRBJ1-4	many	.	TRBV5-1	TGCGCCAGCAGCTTGGATGGGGGTGCAACTAATGAAAAACTGTTTTTT	CASSLDGGATNEKLFF
TRBJ2-1	many	TRBD2	TRBV3-1	TGTGCCAGCAGCCAATACACTAGCGGGAGGGCAAATGAGCAGTTCTTC	CASSQYTSGRANEQFF
TRBJ2-3	.	TRBD2	TRBV5-4	TGTGCCAGCAGCTCCCACAGGACTAGCGGCACAGATACGCAGTATTTT	CASSSHRTSGTDTQYF
TRBJ1-2	few	.	TRBV30	TGTGCCTGGAGTGTAACTGGTTATGGCTACACCTTC	CAWSVTGYGYTF
TRBJ2-2	.	TRBD2	TRBV6-2/TRBV6-3	TGTGCCAGCAGTCCCAGCGGGGGGGCGACCACCGGGGAGCTGTTTTTT	CASSPSGGATTGELFF
TRBJ2-3	.	TRBD2	TRBV7-9	TGTGCCAGCAGCTTAGGCGGGAGAGGGTCAGATACGCAGTATTTT	CASSLGGRGSDTQYF
TRBJ2-2	many	.	TRBV3-1	TGTGCCAGCAGCCAAGCCACTAGTGGTGTCACCGGGGAGCTGTTTTTT	CASSQATSGVTGELFF
TRBJ1-2	.	.	TRBV12-3/TRBV12-4	TGTGCCAGCAGTCCGGTCCTTGGGGGATATACTAACTATGGCTACACCTTC	CASSPVLGGYTNYGYTF
TRBJ1-5	.	.	TRBV19	TGTGCCAGTAGTATTGAGGGGATTTATCAGCCCCAGCATTTT	CASSIEGIYQPQHF
TRBJ2-1	.	.	TRBV5-6	TGTGCCAGCAGCTTGATCCAGAGTTCCTACAATGAGCAGTTCTTC	CASSLIQSSYNEQFF
TRBJ2-5	few	TRBD1	TRBV6-1	TGTGCCAGCATGACAGGGGGCCCAGAGACCCAGTACTTC	CASMTGGPETQYF
TRBJ1-5	few	.	TRBV19	TGTGCCAGTAGTAGAACCGGGGCTAATAGGCATTTT	CASSRTGANRHF
TRBJ1-3	many	TRBD1	TRBV20-1	TGCAGTGCTAGAGGCCGGCCAGGGACAGCCGCTGGAAACACCATATATTTT	CSARGRPGTAAGNTIYF
TRBJ2-1	.	.	TRBV7-2	TGTGCCAGCAGCTTTCGACGCGGGAAAAATGAGCAGTTCTTC	CASSFRRGKNEQFF
TRBJ1-3	few	.	TRBV18	TGTGCCAGCTCACCCGCATACGCCCTATCTGGAAACACCATATATTTT	CASSPAYALSGNTIYF
TRBJ1-2	.	.	TRBV10-3	TGTGCCATCAGTGAGTCGAGCCCCCGGGACTATGGCTACACCTTC	CAISESSPRDYGYTF
TRBJ1-5	.	.	TRBV12-3/TRBV12-4	TGTGCCAGCAGTTTCTCGGGGAGCGATCAGCCCCAGCATTTT	CASSFSGSDQPQHF
TRBJ2-7	many	.	TRBV6-1	TGTGCCAGGAGCATTGGGACCTACTACGAGCAGTACTTC	CARSIGTYYEQYF
TRBJ2-3	many	.	TRBV18	TGTGCCAGCTCACCGCGGGACCGAGGCACAGATACGCAGTATTTT	CASSPRDRGTDTQYF